The source of this TCR beta chain is a study of blood T cells in healthy people across ages. A second PCR of 7 to 11 cycles used a sample-barcoded 5' primer and a J-beta primer mix. MiXCR, applied by TCRdb to the 5' RACE reads, yields one record per CDR3 protein. The sample includes 700,000 to 950,000 distinct CDR3 sequences, about 62% of them seen just once. Regarding the study as a whole: Roughly linear declines in TCR beta diversity per million T cells occurred with age. Estimates of diversity drawn from one million T cells were considered underestimates.

A word on this clonotype: Its antigen is unknown.

The clonotype was recovered from a man younger than 40 in good health. Material for sequencing was blood.

The CDR3 region is CASSLVVSGTGELFF. DNA for the CDR3: TGTGCCAGCAGCTTGGTCGTTTCGGGCACCGGGGAGCTGTTTTTT. The chain has TRBV5-4 and TRBJ2-2; no reliable D call. The CDR3 loop spans 15 amino acids. Germline CDR1 SGHNT, CDR2 YYREEE (reference sequence). V was shortened by 0 bases and J by 4 bases, with 10 bases between the two germline ends.